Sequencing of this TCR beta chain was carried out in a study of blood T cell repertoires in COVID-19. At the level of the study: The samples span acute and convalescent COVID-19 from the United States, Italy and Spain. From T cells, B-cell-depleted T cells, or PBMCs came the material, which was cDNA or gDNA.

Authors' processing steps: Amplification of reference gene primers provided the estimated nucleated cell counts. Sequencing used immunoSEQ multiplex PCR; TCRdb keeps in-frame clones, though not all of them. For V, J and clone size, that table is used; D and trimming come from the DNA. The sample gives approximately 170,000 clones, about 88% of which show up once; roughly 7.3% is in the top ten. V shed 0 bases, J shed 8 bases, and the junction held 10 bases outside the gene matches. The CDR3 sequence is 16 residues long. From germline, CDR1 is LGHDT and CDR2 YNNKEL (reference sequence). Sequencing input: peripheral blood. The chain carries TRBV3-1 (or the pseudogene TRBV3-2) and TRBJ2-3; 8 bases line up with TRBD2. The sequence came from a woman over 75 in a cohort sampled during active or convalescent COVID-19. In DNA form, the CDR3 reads TGTGCCAGCAGCCAAGAAAGAGAGGGCGGGGGGCTTACGCAGTATTTT. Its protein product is CASSQEREGGGLTQYF.